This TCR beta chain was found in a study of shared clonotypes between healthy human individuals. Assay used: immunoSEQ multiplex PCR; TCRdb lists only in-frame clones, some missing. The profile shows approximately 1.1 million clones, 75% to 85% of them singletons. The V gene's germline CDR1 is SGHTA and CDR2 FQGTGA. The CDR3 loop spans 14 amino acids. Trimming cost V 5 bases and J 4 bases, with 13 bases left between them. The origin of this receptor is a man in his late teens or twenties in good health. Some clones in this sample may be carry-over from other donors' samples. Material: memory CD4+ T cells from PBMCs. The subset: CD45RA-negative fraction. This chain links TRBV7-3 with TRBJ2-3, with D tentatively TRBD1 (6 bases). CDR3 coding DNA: TGTGCCAGCAGCCTGATGGGGGCCGCAGATACGCAGTATTTT. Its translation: CASSLMGAADTQYF.